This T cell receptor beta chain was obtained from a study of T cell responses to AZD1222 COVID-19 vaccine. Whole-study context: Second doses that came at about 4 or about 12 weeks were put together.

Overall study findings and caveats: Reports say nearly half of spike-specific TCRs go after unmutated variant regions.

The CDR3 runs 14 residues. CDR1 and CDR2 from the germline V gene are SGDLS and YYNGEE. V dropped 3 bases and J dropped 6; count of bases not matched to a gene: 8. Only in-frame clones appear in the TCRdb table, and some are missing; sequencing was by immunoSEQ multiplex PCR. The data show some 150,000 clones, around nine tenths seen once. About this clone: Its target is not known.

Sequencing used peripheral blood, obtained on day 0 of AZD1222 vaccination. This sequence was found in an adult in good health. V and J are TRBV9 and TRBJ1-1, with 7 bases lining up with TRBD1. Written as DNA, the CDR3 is TGTGCCAGCAGCGCCTGGGAGGGGGCGGCTGAAGCTTTCTTT. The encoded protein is CASSAWEGAAEAFF.